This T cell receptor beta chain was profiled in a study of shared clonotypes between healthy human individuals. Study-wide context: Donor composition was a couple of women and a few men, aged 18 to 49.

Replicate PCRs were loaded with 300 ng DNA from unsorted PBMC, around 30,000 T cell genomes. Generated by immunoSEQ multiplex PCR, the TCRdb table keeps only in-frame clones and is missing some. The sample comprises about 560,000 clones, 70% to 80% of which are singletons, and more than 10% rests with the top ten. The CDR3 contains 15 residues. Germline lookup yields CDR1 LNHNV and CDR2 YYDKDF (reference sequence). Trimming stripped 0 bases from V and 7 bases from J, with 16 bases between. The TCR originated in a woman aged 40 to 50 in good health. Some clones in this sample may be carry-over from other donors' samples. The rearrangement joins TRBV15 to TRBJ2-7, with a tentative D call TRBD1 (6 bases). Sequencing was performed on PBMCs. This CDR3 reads CATSRDRNRVQEQYF. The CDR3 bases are TGTGCCACCAGCAGAGATCGGAACAGGGTCCAGGAGCAGTACTTC.